Following are 6 T cell receptor beta chains from one sample sequenced in a study of cytomegalovirus exposure and HLA in healthy donors (dated by TCRdb to 2016 to 2017). Libraries were constructed by the immunoSEQ multiplex PCR assay. What TCRdb holds here is the immuneACCESS table cut down to in-frame rearrangements. Part of the clones is not present; checked against another copy, under half of the missing clones reflect an unresolved V gene, and the others are unexplained. Within this sample are some 290,000 clones, with 88% of them counted one time only. The top ten constitute around 0.96% of the sample. Sequencing was done on a sample of PBMCs. These receptors came from a man under 40 in good health and CMV-seronegative.

This chain joins TRBV27 and TRBJ1-3; D may be TRBD1 (5 bases). Germline V gives CDR1 MNHEY, CDR2 SMNVEV (reference sequence). The germline V and J ends were trimmed by 0 bases and 5 bases, with 11 bases remaining between them. CDR3 size: 15 residues. The DNA for the CDR3 is TGTGCCAGCAGTTTATCGTTTCAGGGTAGAAACACCATATATTTT. Translated: CASSLSFQGRNTIYF.

This clone was seen a single time. Different DNA sequences within this sample yield the same CDR3. The V gene is TRBV5-1, the J gene TRBJ1-1; D not certain. Looked up from germline, CDR1 is SGHRS and CDR2 is YFSETQ. The V gene lost 1 base and the J gene lost 5 bases, with 12 bases spanning the gap. This CDR3 has 14 amino acids. This CDR3 reads CASSLSGEGTEAFF. The CDR3, as DNA: TGCGCCAGCAGCTTGAGTGGGGAGGGAACTGAAGCTTTCTTT.

The chain recombines TRBV7-9 with TRBJ2-5; unclear D gene. The CDR3 covers 12 residues. In germline, CDR1 is SEHNR, CDR2 FQNEAQ (reference sequence). V was cut by 5 bases and J by 4 bases, with 8 bases left in between. The CDR3 sequence: CASSDQRETQYF. In nucleotides, the CDR3 is TGTGCCAGCAGCGACCAGCGAGAGACCCAGTACTTC.

The gene calls are TRBV19 and TRBJ2-7, with 8 bases identical to TRBD1. The CDR3 length is 16 residues. Germline values: CDR1 LNHDA, CDR2 SQIVND (reference sequence). The V segment lost 5 bases and the J segment 4 bases; nucleotides outside the gene matches: 13. The CDR3 coding sequence is TGTGCCAGTAGTCGACAGGGGAATAAGGTTTGGTACGAGCAGTACTTC. Protein product: CASSRQGNKVWYEQYF.

V gene TRBV7-2 combines with J gene TRBJ2-3; TRBD2 is a possible D gene (5 bases). Germline V gives CDR1 SGHTA, CDR2 FQGNSA. The CDR3 covers 14 residues. V was cut by 1 base and J by 5 bases, with 10 bases left in between. The CDR3 sequence: CASSLGLAVDTQYF. Written as DNA, the CDR3 is TGTGCCAGCAGCTTAGGTCTAGCCGTAGATACGCAGTATTTT.

This clone was detected only once. The V and J genes are TRBV7-9 and TRBJ2-3; D perhaps matches TRBD2 (6 bases). The CDR3 contains 15 residues. The V end lost 5 bases, the J end lost 3 bases, and 15 bases lay between the germline ends. Germline V CDR1 and CDR2: SEHNR, FQNEAQ (reference sequence). Written as DNA, the CDR3 is TGTGCCAGCAGCCCGTGGGGGGTTTCAACAGATACGCAGTATTTT. Amino acid sequence: CASSPWGVSTDTQYF.